The next 26 T cell receptor beta chains were all read from a single sample in a study of Tregs in tolerant kidney transplant recipients. Recipients received nonmyeloablative bone marrow transplants from related graft donors, with transient mixed chimerism. Data came from immunoSEQ multiplex PCR; TCRdb stores just in-frame clones and leaves some out. Here the sample spans about 50,000 clones, roughly nine tenths being singletons. The source material was CD8+ T cells from blood (PBMCs), sampled 12 months after the transplant. The receptors stem from a human patient who received a combined kidney and bone marrow transplant. Some T cells here may be from the graft donor.

This chain joins TRBV5-1 and TRBJ2-3, with a possible D match to TRBD1 (6 bases). The germline V gene has CDR1 SGHRS and CDR2 YFSETQ. CDR3 size: 16 residues. V lost 0 bases, J lost 7 bases, and 18 bases lay in between. DNA for the CDR3: TGCGCCAGCAGCTTGGTATTGACAGGAAAGAGCTATACGCAGTATTTT. Translating gives CASSLVLTGKSYTQYF. Full variable domain (missing parts from reference TRBV5-1 and TRBJ2-3): KAGVTQTPRYLIKTRGQQVTLSCSPISGHRSVSWYQQTPGQGLQFLFEYFSETQRNKGNFPGRFSGRQFSNSRSEMNVSTLELGDSALYLCASSLVLTGKSYTQYFGPGTRLTVL.

The chain links TRBV7-9 to TRBJ2-1; D is unresolved. The germline gives CDR1 SEHNR, CDR2 FQNEAQ (reference sequence). This CDR3 is 14 amino acids long. Trimming pared 1 base from V and 9 bases from J, leaving 13 bases between. The CDR3 region has the DNA TGTGCCAGCAGCTTAGTGGTCGCGAGAGGTGAGCAGTTCTTC. It encodes CASSLVVARGEQFF.

V is TRBV4-2 and J is TRBJ1-2; 8 bases fit TRBD1. The trim removed 2 bases at V and 8 bases at J, leaving 4 bases unmatched. Germline CDR1 reads LGHNA; CDR2 reads YNFKEQ. This CDR3 contains 13 residues. The CDR3 loop reads CASSQLDREGYTF. Here the CDR3 DNA reads TGTGCCAGCAGCCAACTGGACAGGGAAGGCTACACCTTC.

In regard to this clone: The junction departs from germline at one end; a sequencing error may be responsible. This chain joins TRBV18 and TRBJ2-5; 7 bases align to TRBD1. Germline CDR1 KGHSH, CDR2 LQKENI. This CDR3 has 15 amino acids. CDR3 nucleotides: TGTGCCAGCTCATCACCGGGACAGTCACGGGAGACCCAGTACTTC. This encodes CASSSPGQSRETQYF.

The chain joins TRBV9 to TRBJ1-2, with TRBD1 matching over 10 bases. The germline CDR1 and CDR2 sequences are SGDLS and YYNGEE. CDR3 length: 13 amino acids. Unmatched junction bases numbered 2, after V lost 6 bases and J lost 3 bases. CDR3 DNA: TGTGCCAGCAATGGACAGGGGGACTATGGCTACACCTTC. It translates to CASNGQGDYGYTF.

The chain couples TRBV4-3 to TRBJ2-2; tentative D call: TRBD1 (5 bases). V was shortened by 1 base and J by 0 bases, with 12 bases between the two germline ends. Germline CDR1 reads LGHNA; CDR2 reads YSLEER. The CDR3 spans 17 residues. CDR3 nucleotides: TGCGCCAGCAGCCAAGTAGGGGTCTACCCGAACACCGGGGAGCTGTTTTTT. Residues: CASSQVGVYPNTGELFF.

The genes are TRBV18 and TRBJ2-3, with unresolved D. This CDR3 comprises 13 residues. V lost 3 bases and J 6 bases, leaving 10 bases between the germline ends. CDR1 and CDR2 (germline): KGHSH, LQKENI. The CDR3 region has the DNA TGTGCCAGCTCACCTTCTAGTGCGGATACGCAGTATTTT. This encodes CASSPSSADTQYF.

The chain has TRBV5-6 and TRBJ2-7, with 12 bases fitting TRBD2. The CDR3 is 16 residues long. Germline V gene lookup returns CDR1 SGHDT and CDR2 YYEEEE. The V gene end was trimmed by 0 bases and the J gene end by 7 bases; junction bases not matched to a gene: 8. In DNA, the CDR3 is TGTGCCAGCAGCTTGGGGCTAGCGGGGGGGCTCCGGGAGCAGTACTTC. Its translation is CASSLGLAGGLREQYF.

The CDR3 spells CASSSISGSLYNEQFF. The CDR3 DNA follows: TGTGCCAGCAGCTCCATTAGCGGGAGCCTCTACAATGAGCAGTTCTTC. The chain joins TRBV13 to TRBJ2-1, with 9 bases that match TRBD2. Germline CDR1 is PRHDT and CDR2 is FYEKMQ (reference sequence). This CDR3 is built from 16 residues. V shed 4 bases, J shed 3 bases, and the junction held 7 bases outside the gene matches.

The rearrangement uses TRBV13 and TRBJ2-2; TRBD1 matches 9 bases. Germline loops: CDR1 PRHDT, CDR2 FYEKMQ (reference sequence). The CDR3 totals 16 residues. The V gene end was trimmed by 4 bases and the J gene end by 5 bases; junction bases not matched to a gene: 8. The CDR3: CASSSDRGWRTGELFF. CDR3 bases: TGTGCCAGCAGCTCAGACAGGGGGTGGAGAACCGGGGAGCTGTTTTTT.

The chain is built from TRBV10-3 and TRBJ1-1, with D maybe TRBD1 (6 bases). V was trimmed by 6 bases and J by 1 base, leaving 6 bases between them. The CDR3 is 12 residues long. Germline V gene data show CDR1 as ENHRY and CDR2 as SYGVKD. CDR3 in amino acids: CAIRTGNTEAFF. In DNA, the CDR3 is TGTGCCATCAGGACAGGGAACACTGAAGCTTTCTTT.

The chain is built from TRBV4-3 and TRBJ1-2; tentatively, D is TRBD1 (5 bases). V was shortened by 1 base and J by 8 bases, with 11 bases between the two germline ends. Germline V gene data show CDR1 as LGHNA and CDR2 as YSLEER. The CDR3 is 13 residues long. CDR3: CASSQVGAGGYTF. In nucleotides, the CDR3 is TGCGCCAGCAGCCAAGTGGGCGCAGGGGGCTACACCTTC.

The gene calls are TRBV13 and TRBJ2-1; D unclear. V lost 1 base, J lost 6 bases, and 16 bases lay in between. Germline V lookup: CDR1 PRHDT, CDR2 FYEKMQ (reference sequence). The CDR3 contains 16 residues. The CDR3 region has the DNA TGTGCCAGCAGCTTAGCGCCCCCTCCTACGGTCAATGAGCAGTTCTTC. It translates to CASSLAPPPTVNEQFF.

V usage is TRBV9 and J usage is TRBJ1-1, with D perhaps TRBD1 (5 bases). The germline V gene has CDR1 SGDLS and CDR2 YYNGEE. Trimming pared 0 bases from V and 6 bases from J, leaving 15 bases between. The CDR3 has 15 amino acids. In DNA, the CDR3 is TGTGCCAGCAGCGTAGTCTCGATCACAGGACCTGAAGCTTTCTTT. Protein sequence: CASSVVSITGPEAFF.

The chain employs TRBV5-1 and TRBJ2-5; 8 nucleotides line up with TRBD1. The DNA end favors TRBJ2-7, so the J call may be wrong. This CDR3 region has 14 residues. Per the germline V gene, CDR1 is SGHRS and CDR2 is YFSETQ. DNA of the CDR3: TGCGCCAGCAGCTTGGGGACAGGGTTCTACGAGCAGTACTTC. Its protein is CASSLGTGFYEQYF.

A single count supports this clone. The chain couples TRBV7-9 to TRBJ2-5; no reliable D call. This CDR3 has 15 amino acids. Trimming left V 0 bases short and J 5 bases short, with 13 bases between. Per germline, CDR1 SEHNR and CDR2 FQNEAQ (reference sequence). The CDR3 DNA follows: TGTGCCAGCAGCTTAGCTTCGCTATTCGGTGAGACCCAGTACTTC. As protein: CASSLASLFGETQYF.

The rearrangement joins TRBV9 to TRBJ2-3, with 9 bases lining up with TRBD2. In germline, CDR1 is SGDLS, CDR2 YYNGEE. V lost 4 bases and J lost 1; bases outside the gene matches: 7. The CDR3 is 16 residues long. The CDR3 loop is CASSTDAGGGTDTQYF. The CDR3, as DNA: TGTGCCAGCAGCACAGATGCGGGAGGGGGCACAGATACGCAGTATTTT.

This chain links TRBV7-9 with TRBJ1-2; D might be TRBD1 (6 bases). The length of the CDR3 is 13 residues. Trimming removed 1 base at V and 7 bases at J, with 10 bases between. Germline lookup yields CDR1 SEHNR and CDR2 FQNEAQ (reference sequence). Written as DNA, the CDR3 is TGTGCCAGCAGCTTAGTAACAGGGTTTGGCTACACCTTC. This translates into CASSLVTGFGYTF. Using reference TRBV7-9 and TRBJ1-2 for the parts outside the CDR3, the full variable domain is DTGVSQNPRHKITKRGQNVTFRCDPISEHNRLYWYRQTLGQGPEFLTYFQNEAQLEKSRLLSDRFSAERPKGSFSTLEIQRTEQGDSAMYLCASSLVTGFGYTFGSGTRLTVV.

The CDR3 region is CASSYRGRNNEQFF. The CDR3 nucleotides read TGTGCCAGCAGTTACAGGGGGCGGAACAATGAGCAGTTCTTC. The chain employs TRBV28 and TRBJ2-1; the match to TRBD1 covers 9 bases. The length of the CDR3 is 14 residues. The V gene end was trimmed by 4 bases and the J gene end by 5 bases; junction bases not matched to a gene: 3. Germline V gives CDR1 MDHEN, CDR2 SYDVKM.

The chain joins TRBV5-6 to TRBJ1-2, with TRBD1 matching over 11 bases. Per the germline V gene, CDR1 is SGHDT and CDR2 is YYEEEE. This CDR3 is 16 amino acids long. V gave up 0 bases and J gave up 6 bases; unmatched junction bases: 7. DNA for the CDR3: TGTGCCAGCAGCTTGGGCCTTGGACAGGGGGCGAATGGCTACACCTTC. The encoded protein is CASSLGLGQGANGYTF.

The rearrangement links TRBV7-9 to TRBJ2-3; 8 bases align to TRBD2. Germline values: CDR1 SEHNR, CDR2 FQNEAQ (reference sequence). CDR3 length: 17 residues. V was pared by 4 bases and J by 5 bases, with 14 bases of the junction left unmatched. The chain's CDR3 is CASSSWTSRRLRDTQYF. The CDR3 DNA follows: TGTGCCAGCAGCTCCTGGACTAGCAGGCGGCTACGAGATACGCAGTATTTT. The complete variable domain, with remaining parts taken from reference TRBV7-9 and TRBJ2-3, reads DTGVSQNPRHKITKRGQNVTFRCDPISEHNRLYWYRQTLGQGPEFLTYFQNEAQLEKSRLLSDRFSAERPKGSFSTLEIQRTEQGDSAMYLCASSSWTSRRLRDTQYFGPGTRLTVL.

The chain employs TRBV7-3 and TRBJ1-1; D is unclear. The CDR3 length is 13 residues. Germline V gene data show CDR1 as SGHTA and CDR2 as FQGTGA. V was trimmed by 0 bases and J by 1 base, leaving 3 bases between them. CDR3 coding DNA: TGTGCCAGCAGCTTAACGCGGAACACTGAAGCTTTCTTT. Amino acid sequence: CASSLTRNTEAFF.

This clone occurred once. The V call is TRBV30, the J call TRBJ2-1; TRBD2 is a possible D gene (5 bases). The CDR3 loop spans 15 amino acids. V was pared by 2 bases and J by 5 bases, with 16 bases between. Germline V gene lookup returns CDR1 GTSNPN and CDR2 SVGIG (reference sequence). CDR3 region: CAWSLYGVSNNEQFF. CDR3 nucleotide sequence: TGTGCCTGGAGTCTATACGGGGTTTCGAACAATGAGCAGTTCTTC.

The chain joins TRBV28 to TRBJ1-5; D uncertain. Germline V CDR1 and CDR2: MDHEN, SYDVKM. V gave up 4 bases and J gave up 6 bases, with 10 bases separating them. The CDR3 is made up of 13 amino acids. The CDR3 bases are TGTGCCAGCAGTTCCCACTATTCTCAGCCCCAGCATTTT. This translates into CASSSHYSQPQHF.

The chain is built from TRBV7-3 and TRBJ2-6; no clear D gene. CDR3 length equals 15 residues. Germline CDR1 and CDR2: SGHTA and FQGTGA. Trimming cost V 2 bases and J 0 bases, with 5 bases left between them. CDR3 in DNA: TGTGCCAGCAGCTTACCCCACTCTGGGGCCAACGTCCTGACTTTC. This encodes CASSLPHSGANVLTF.

This clone was counted between two and nine times. The V gene is TRBV13, the J gene TRBJ1-3; TRBD1 aligns across 7 bases. Germline CDR1 is PRHDT and CDR2 is FYEKMQ (reference sequence). The trim removed 5 bases at V and 4 bases at J, leaving 5 bases unmatched. This CDR3 spans 14 amino acids. The CDR3 here is CASSPTGSGNTIYF. For the CDR3, the DNA is TGTGCCAGCAGCCCGACAGGGTCCGGAAACACCATATATTTT.